These 25 T cell receptor beta chains originate from one sample sequenced in a study of cytomegalovirus exposure and HLA in healthy donors. PCR was performed using 60 Vbeta and 13 Jbeta primers. The assay was immunoSEQ multiplex PCR, and TCRdb's table has in-frame clones only and misses some. Of about 190,000 clones in the sample, approximately 78% were seen once. Sequenced input: PBMCs. These receptors were obtained from a woman between 18 and 30 years old in good health and CMV-seronegative.

The chain joins TRBV2 to TRBJ1-1; TRBD1 matches at 7 bases. The germline CDR1 and CDR2 sequences are SNHLY and FYNNEI. CDR3 length: 14 residues. The V gene end was trimmed by 5 bases and the J gene end by 0 bases; junction bases not matched to a gene: 3. CDR3 nucleotide sequence: TGTGCCAGCAGTTTACAGGGGATGAACACTGAAGCTTTCTTT. Translating gives CASSLQGMNTEAFF.

The chain is built from TRBV6-1 and TRBJ1-3; 9 positions agree with TRBD1. The ends lost 5 bases at V and 3 bases at J; junction bases unmatched: 5. This CDR3 spans 15 amino acids. Germline-derived CDR1 and CDR2 are MNHNS and SASEGT. The CDR3, as DNA: TGTGCCAGCAGTTCGGGACAGGGTTATGGAAACACCATATATTTT. It yields the protein CASSSGQGYGNTIYF.

This rearrangement joins TRBV19 to TRBJ2-3, with D possibly being TRBD2 (6 bases). The CDR3 has 15 residues. V was trimmed by 0 bases and J by 4 bases, leaving 11 bases between them. CDR1 is LNHDA, CDR2 SQIVND, per germline (reference sequence). CDR3 amino acids: CASSIEGLPPDTQYF. CDR3 nucleotide sequence: TGTGCCAGTAGTATAGAGGGACTTCCGCCAGATACGCAGTATTTT.

The J gene is TRBJ2-3, the V gene TRBV5-1; TRBD1 matches at 7 bases. Trimming removed 4 bases from V and 0 bases from J; junction bases left unmatched: 5. Germline V gene data show CDR1 as SGHRS and CDR2 as YFSETQ. The CDR3 contains 15 residues. CDR3: CASSGGRGSTDTQYF. The CDR3 DNA follows: TGCGCCAGCAGCGGAGGCAGGGGGAGCACAGATACGCAGTATTTT.

This chain links TRBV30 with TRBJ1-1; D not certain. CDR1 is GTSNPN and CDR2 is SVGIG in the germline V gene (reference sequence). This CDR3 is built from 14 residues. Trimming pared 2 bases from V and 5 bases from J, leaving 15 bases between. CDR3 loop: CAWSYGPSGTEAFF. Here the CDR3 DNA reads TGTGCCTGGAGTTATGGCCCGTCGGGTACTGAAGCTTTCTTT.

This chain uses TRBV13 with TRBJ1-5, with 9 bases fitting TRBD1. CDR3 length: 14 residues. CDR1 PRHDT and CDR2 FYEKMQ come from the germline V gene (reference sequence). Trimming cost V 5 bases and J 4 bases; bases outside gene matches: 3. The CDR3 DNA reads as TGTGCCAGCAGCAGACAGGGGGTTAATCAGCCCCAGCATTTT. This codes for CASSRQGVNQPQHF.

V gene TRBV6-5 combines with J gene TRBJ2-7; TRBD2 matches 7 bases. J gave up 0 bases and V 4 bases, and 3 bases lay outside the gene matches. CDR1 and CDR2 from the germline V gene are MNHEY and SVGAGI. This CDR3 is 14 amino acids long. CDR3 sequence (DNA): TGTGCCAGCAGTTCTAGCGGTACCTCCTACGAGCAGTACTTC. Its translation: CASSSSGTSYEQYF.

The chain recombines TRBV2 with TRBJ1-5, with D unclear. The CDR3 length is 13 residues. Trimming cost V 10 bases and J 8 bases, with 18 bases left between them. Germline CDR1 reads SNHLY; CDR2 reads FYNNEI. The DNA for the CDR3 is TGTGCCAACGTTCAAGGAGGGAAAAAGCCCCAGCATTTT. Translated, it gives CANVQGGKKPQHF.

This rearrangement joins TRBV10-3 to TRBJ1-2; 8 bases map to TRBD1. This CDR3 is 13 amino acids long. The germline gives CDR1 ENHRY, CDR2 SYGVKD. With 3 bases clipped from V and 9 bases from J, the junction kept 6 bases outside the gene matches. The CDR3 DNA is TGTGCCATCAGTGACCGGACAGGGAAAAGCTACACCTTC. This codes for CAISDRTGKSYTF.

This chain uses TRBV7-3 with TRBJ1-1; unclear D gene. The germline V gene has CDR1 SGHTA and CDR2 FQGTGA. With 2 bases removed from V and 1 base from J, the gap between germline ends came to 8 bases. There are 14 residues in the CDR3. CDR3 sequence reads: CASSLDMTNTEAFF. The CDR3 nucleotides read TGTGCCAGCAGCTTAGACATGACGAACACTGAAGCTTTCTTT.

The rearrangement links TRBV18 to TRBJ1-1, with a possible D match to TRBD1 (5 bases). Trimming took 3 bases from V and 12 from J, leaving 11 bases between them. Germline-derived CDR1 and CDR2 are KGHSH and LQKENI. The CDR3 is 11 residues long. CDR3 DNA sequence: TGTGCCAGCTCACCGGCAGGGCGGACTTTCTTT. Protein: CASSPAGRTFF.

The chain joins TRBV7-7 to TRBJ2-2; TRBD2 agrees at 8 bases. From germline, CDR1 is SSHAT and CDR2 FNYEAQ (reference sequence). The trim removed 10 bases at V and 7 bases at J, leaving 23 bases unmatched. The CDR3 totals 18 residues. CDR3 sequence reads: CAILNQSGRAVFSGELFF. CDR3 bases: TGTGCCATCCTTAACCAATCCGGGAGGGCCGTTTTCAGCGGGGAGCTGTTTTTT. The entire variable domain, with the rest obtained from reference TRBV7-7 and TRBJ2-2, is as follows: GAGVSQSPRYKVTKRGQDVTLRCDPISSHATLYWYQQALGQGPEFLTYFNYEAQPDKSGLPSDRFSAERPEGSISTLTIQRTEQRDSAMYRCAILNQSGRAVFSGELFFGEGSRLTVL.

The J gene is TRBJ1-6, the V gene TRBV6-1, with D unresolved. Germline CDR1 is MNHNS and CDR2 is SASEGT. Between the trimmed V and J ends, which lost 2 bases and 3 bases, there was a span of 8 bases. The CDR3 length is 15 residues. This chain's CDR3 is CASSERGNYNSPLHF. CDR3 coding DNA: TGTGCCAGCAGTGAACGGGGAAACTATAATTCACCCCTCCACTTT.

This clone was seen only once. This sequence joins TRBV29-1 and TRBJ2-7; D ambiguous. The CDR3 spans 9 residues. V lost 4 bases, J lost 6 bases, and 4 bases lay in between. CDR1 and CDR2 (germline): SQVTM, ANQGSEA. As DNA, the CDR3 is TGCAGCGTTGTCTGCGAGCAGTACTTC. Its translation: CSVVCEQYF.

The chain employs TRBV27 and TRBJ2-3; the match to TRBD2 covers 8 bases. V lost 7 bases and J lost 0; bases outside the gene matches: 6. This CDR3 is built from 15 residues. Germline V lookup: CDR1 MNHEY, CDR2 SMNVEV (reference sequence). The CDR3 DNA follows: TGTGCCAGCAAGGAGGTAGCGGGGAGCACAGATACGCAGTATTTT. Protein sequence: CASKEVAGSTDTQYF.

This clone occurred once. This chain connects TRBV15 to TRBJ2-3; 7 bases agree with TRBD1. V shed 3 bases, J shed 6 bases, and the junction held 6 bases outside the gene matches. This CDR3 region has 14 residues. The V gene's germline CDR1 is LNHNV and CDR2 YYDKDF (reference sequence). The CDR3 protein is CATSSLQGLDTQYF. CDR3 DNA: TGTGCCACCAGCAGCCTACAGGGGTTGGATACGCAGTATTTT. Based on the CDR3 plus reference TRBV15 and TRBJ2-3, the full variable domain is DAMVIQNPRYQVTQFGKPVTLSCSQTLNHNVMYWYQQKSSQAPKLLFHYYDKDFNNEADTPDNFQSRRPNTSFCFLDIRSPGLGDTAMYLCATSSLQGLDTQYFGPGTRLTVL.

This clone has just a few counts. The V gene is TRBV9, the J gene TRBJ2-3; the match to TRBD2 covers 7 bases. The CDR3 is 17 residues long. Trimming removed 6 bases from V and 2 bases from J; junction bases left unmatched: 15. Germline-derived CDR1 and CDR2 are SGDLS and YYNGEE. The CDR3 loop reads CASTIGSGGGSTDTQYF. For the CDR3, the DNA is TGTGCCAGCACCATAGGGAGTGGCGGGGGATCCACAGATACGCAGTATTTT.

The J gene is TRBJ2-7, the V gene TRBV6-1; TRBD1 is a possible D gene (6 bases). Between the trimmed V and J ends, which lost 3 bases and 1 base, there was a span of 10 bases. The CDR3 spans 14 residues. Per the germline V gene, CDR1 is MNHNS and CDR2 is SASEGT. DNA of the CDR3: TGTGCCAGCAGTGATAACAGGGATTCCTACGAGCAGTACTTC. Translated, it gives CASSDNRDSYEQYF.

This clone has a handful of counts. V and J are TRBV5-4 and TRBJ1-1; TRBD1 is a possible D gene (5 bases). V lost 4 bases and J 3 bases, leaving 10 bases between the germline ends. CDR1 is SGHNT, CDR2 YYREEE, per germline (reference sequence). This CDR3 has 13 residues. The CDR3 here is CASSPVGDTEAFF. The CDR3 region has the DNA TGTGCCAGCAGCCCGGTAGGGGACACTGAAGCTTTCTTT.

The J gene is TRBJ2-1, the V gene TRBV7-2; no clear D gene. The CDR3 is 15 amino acids. V lost 3 bases to trimming and J lost 0 bases, with 9 bases between them. The germline CDR1 and CDR2 sequences are SGHTA and FQGNSA. The CDR3 bases are TGTGCCAGCAGCTTGGTTAGCAGCTCCTACAATGAGCAGTTCTTC. Its protein is CASSLVSSSYNEQFF.

The V and J genes are TRBV11-1 and TRBJ2-7, with a possible D match to TRBD2 (5 bases). The CDR3 length is 13 residues. V lost 7 bases, J lost 2 bases, and 12 bases lay in between. Per the germline V gene, CDR1 is SGHAT and CDR2 is FQDESV (reference sequence). The CDR3 bases are TGTGCCAGCACCCGGACGGGGACCTACGAGCAGTACTTC. Its translation: CASTRTGTYEQYF.

The chain carries TRBV7-9 and TRBJ2-5; 9 bases align to TRBD1. CDR1 is SEHNR and CDR2 is FQNEAQ in the germline V gene (reference sequence). The CDR3 runs 14 residues. V lost 4 bases to trimming and J lost 5 bases; unmatched junction nucleotides: 5. The CDR3 reads CASSSGTGYETQYF. CDR3 nucleotide sequence: TGTGCCAGCAGCTCCGGGACAGGGTATGAGACCCAGTACTTC. The full variable domain, in which reference TRBV7-9 and TRBJ2-5 provide the parts outside the CDR3, is DTGVSQNPRHKITKRGQNVTFRCDPISEHNRLYWYRQTLGQGPEFLTYFQNEAQLEKSRLLSDRFSAERPKGSFSTLEIQRTEQGDSAMYLCASSSGTGYETQYFGPGTRLLVL.

A remark on this clone: An end of the junction does not agree with germline; a read error may underlie this. The V and J genes are TRBV6-6 and TRBJ1-4, with 8 bases that match TRBD1. The CDR3 totals 15 residues. The V gene's germline CDR1 is MNHNY and CDR2 SVGAGI (reference sequence). The CDR3 loop is CAGSKDRGVKEKLFF. CDR3 nucleotide sequence: TGTGCCGGCAGTAAAGACAGGGGAGTGAAGGAAAAACTGTTTTTT.

This chain uses TRBV7-2 with TRBJ2-5, with 7 bases that match TRBD2. Germline V gene data show CDR1 as SGHTA and CDR2 as FQGNSA. This CDR3 is built from 14 residues. The ends lost 5 bases at V and 5 bases at J; junction bases unmatched: 8. DNA of the CDR3: TGTGCCAGCAGCGCCGGGGAGGGCGGTGAGACCCAGTACTTC. Amino acid sequence: CASSAGEGGETQYF.

A few counts support this clone. The CDR3: CASSPGQGSPLHF. DNA of the CDR3: TGTGCCAGCAGCCCGGGACAGGGGTCACCCCTCCACTTT. V gene TRBV5-6 combines with J gene TRBJ1-6, with 10 positions matching TRBD1. The junction had 2 bases not matched to a gene; V was cut back by 4 bases and J by 10 bases. Per germline, CDR1 SGHDT and CDR2 YYEEEE. The CDR3 is 13 residues long. The variable domain in full, with the rest retrieved from reference TRBV5-6 and TRBJ1-6, is DAGVTQSPTHLIKTRGQQVTLRCSPKSGHDTVSWYQQALGQGPQFIFQYYEEEERQRGNFPDRFSGHQFPNYSSELNVNALLLGDSALYLCASSPGQGSPLHFGNGTRLTVT.